This T cell receptor (beta chain) comes out of a study of blood T cell repertoires in COVID-19 (TCRdb year 2020). For context, the study as a whole: Collaborator samples came from the United States, Italy and Spain and covered acute and convalescent phases of COVID-19. The repertoires were released in a freely available public database intended as a resource for research on the immune response to SARS-CoV-2. Samples came from the ongoing ImmuneRACE study (first 160 participants) plus 1,254 subjects from 6 global collaborators. Deeply sampled blood TCRbeta repertoires from subjects exposed to, actively infected with, or recovered from COVID-19 were included in the dataset. HLA class I and class II types, where available, came from metadata supplied by the sample provider rather than from assay-based typing. Sample metadata almost always included a de-identified subject ID, COVID-19 status, age in years and sex. The material from the prospective study consisted of cDNA or gDNA derived from T cells, B-cell-depleted T cells, or PBMCs. Study-wide findings and limitations: How much clinical and demographic metadata was included differed by source and by participant, and the metadata was provided uncurated.

To note about this clone: The specificity of this receptor is unknown. No much larger clone is present one base from it, and per-base qualities are unavailable.

Each collaborating institution followed its own protocols to collect whole blood in K2EDTA tubes. Collaborator samples were shipped for TCRbeta analysis as frozen whole blood, isolated PBMCs, or DNA extracted from either sample type. TCRbeta CDR3 regions were amplified from genomic DNA by means of the immunoSEQ Assay, a bias-controlled multiplex PCR. The authors processed their data as follows. The number of nucleated cells in each sample was estimated from the amplification of reference gene primers within the assay. Sequence reads were collapsed and filtered to measure the absolute abundance of every unique TCRbeta CDR3 rearrangement. Productive Simpson clonality was computed per sample as the square root of Simpson's diversity index over productive rearrangements. This is the immuneACCESS table as TCRdb keeps it, with only in-frame sequences that have V and J called. A part of the clones is gone; compared with another copy, unresolved V genes explain less than half, and the rest is unexplained. The V and J calls and clone size were taken over from that table, and D and trimming were inferred from the DNA. This sample holds over 90,000 clones; 70% to 90% were observed only once. The ten largest clones add up to 3% to 3.5% of the sample.

The germline V gene encodes CDR1 SGHTA and CDR2 FQGNSA. The CDR3 spans 13 residues, from the cysteine through the phenylalanine. The entry retains the CDR3 DNA only, 39 bases that are in frame from base 1. Cut back by 4 bases and 3 bases, the V and J ends lie 8 bases apart. Sequencing used peripheral blood. The clonotype comes from a human donor in a cohort sampled during active COVID-19. The chain is made from TRBV7-2 and TRBJ2-3, with the D gene uncertain. This receptor has the CDR3 CASSSPQTDTQYF. The bases read TGTGCCAGCAGCTCCCCGCAGACAGATACGCAGTATTTT.